This T cell receptor (beta chain) appears in the sequencing data of a study of Tregs in tolerant kidney transplant recipients. Study-wide points: Nucleotide sequences could not be compared across some patients' samples due to primer changes. Expanding Tregs on activated donor B cells appeared to best identify donor-specific TCRbeta clones.

The nonmyeloablative bone marrow transplants came from related graft donors, with transient mixed chimerism. CD4+CD25+CD127- Tregs, CD4+CD25- non-Tregs, CD4 and CD8 cells were sorted. The CDR3 sequence is 14 residues long. V lost 8 bases and J lost 4; bases outside the gene matches: 9. Germline V gene lookup returns CDR1 LNHDA and CDR2 SQIVND (reference sequence). Concerning this clone itself: The target antigen is unknown.

Repertoires were generated with immunoSEQ multiplex PCR, while TCRdb's copy carries only in-frame clones and drops some. The sample consists of tens of thousands of clones, 87% of them appearing once. This receptor was identified in a human patient who received a combined kidney and bone marrow transplant. Some of the T cells might come from the graft donor. Sequencing used CD4+ T cells from blood (PBMCs), obtained 6 months after the transplant. The chain uses TRBV19 and TRBJ2-7; TRBD1 matches 9 bases. The CDR3 sequence: CASRRTGEVYEQYF. CDR3 nucleotide sequence: TGTGCCAGTCGAAGGACAGGGGAAGTGTACGAGCAGTACTTC.